This T cell receptor (beta chain) was identified during a study of blood T cell repertoires in COVID-19. Study context: Sites across the United States, Italy and Spain contributed samples from acute and convalescent COVID-19. PBMCs, B-cell-depleted T cells, or T cells provided the cDNA or gDNA that made up the material.

During active infection, Seattle patients enrolled and were then monitored through disease. Germline V gives CDR1 SQVTM, CDR2 ANQGSEA. V lost 8 bases to trimming and J lost 3 bases; unmatched junction nucleotides: 14. The CDR3 has 16 residues. Per the authors' pipeline: Nucleated cell counts were estimated from reference gene primer amplification. Profiled with immunoSEQ multiplex PCR; TCRdb holds only in-frame clones, not every one. Clone size and the V and J calls come from that table; the DNA yielded D and trimming. The sample has some 300,000 clones; about 86% are singletons. The clonotype originates from a woman between 65 and 79 years old with COVID-19, enrolled during active disease. Sequencing was done on a sample of peripheral blood. The rearrangement uses TRBV29-1 and TRBJ1-2; 11 bases line up with TRBD1. CDR3 nucleotide sequence: TGCAGCTCCGAAATTGTTCCGGGACAGGGGGACTATGGCTACACCTTC. This encodes CSSEIVPGQGDYGYTF. The full variable domain, rest sourced from reference TRBV29-1 and TRBJ1-2, is SAVISQKPSRDICQRGTSLTIQCQVDSQVTMMFWYRQQPGQSLTLIATANQGSEATYESGFVIDKFPISRPNLTFSTLTVSNMSPEDSSIYLCSSEIVPGQGDYGYTFGSGTRLTVV.